These 27 T cell receptor beta chains were sequenced from one sample in a study of human T cells and chemical hapten exposure. Regarding time point: patch test 3, about 24 weeks after DPC sensitization. Noted treatment: therapeutic diphenylcyclopropenone sensitization with weekly scalp DPC. TCRdb recomputed calls from the RACE reads with MiXCR, one row per CDR3 protein. The repertoire consists of approximately 86,000 distinct CDR3 sequences, with roughly 10% occurring once and the leading ten covering roughly 1%. The sample was whole blood, taken in connection with sensitization to the hapten diphenylcyclopropenone (DPC). All receptors derive from a woman younger than 45 with alopecia areata. Some clones in this sample may be carry-over from other donors' samples.

This clonotype was counted between two and nine times. The chain is built from TRBV6-1 and TRBJ1-4; 7 bases agree with TRBD1. This CDR3 is 13 amino acids long. Trimming removed 5 bases from V and 5 bases from J; junction bases left unmatched: 2. Germline values: CDR1 MNHNS, CDR2 SASEGT. CDR3 DNA: TGTGCCAGCAGTCGGGACAGCAATGAAAAACTGTTTTTT. Translated: CASSRDSNEKLFF.

This clonotype has more than one count but fewer than ten. The rearrangement uses TRBV28 and TRBJ1-2, with D perhaps matching TRBD1 (6 bases). This CDR3 is built from 15 residues. The V end was cut by 4 bases, the J end by 1 base, with 13 bases between. Germline V gene sequence: CDR1 MDHEN, CDR2 SYDVKM. CDR3 sequence reads: CASSSPDRLNYGYTF. CDR3 bases: TGTGCCAGCAGTTCACCGGACAGACTTAACTATGGCTACACCTTC.

The CDR3 sequence: CASSSTGYIQYF. The DNA for the CDR3 is TGTGCCAGCAGCTCGACAGGGTACATTCAGTACTTC. The chain employs TRBV7-2 and TRBJ2-4; the match to TRBD1 covers 7 bases. The CDR3 runs to 12 residues. Looked up from germline, CDR1 is SGHTA and CDR2 is FQGNSA. J was trimmed by 8 bases and V by 4 bases; bases with no gene match: 2.

This clonotype was detected many times. The chain links TRBV11-2 to TRBJ1-4; 7 nucleotides line up with TRBD1. The CDR3 runs 15 residues. V dropped 5 bases and J dropped 3; count of bases not matched to a gene: 6. Germline values: CDR1 SGHAT, CDR2 FQNNGV. CDR3 DNA sequence: TGTGCCAGCAGCCGAAGACAGGGTTCTAATGAAAAACTGTTTTTT. Its translation: CASSRRQGSNEKLFF.

This clonotype was seen repeatedly, ten times or more. The chain employs TRBV7-2 and TRBJ1-2; D ambiguous. V was pared by 4 bases and J by 4 bases, with 10 bases between. The CDR3 is 13 amino acids. Germline CDR1 is SGHTA and CDR2 is FQGNSA. CDR3 loop: CASSSPSSYGYTF. In DNA form, the CDR3 reads TGTGCCAGCAGCTCCCCCAGCAGCTATGGCTACACCTTC.

In its sample, this clonotype was seen many times. The rearrangement joins TRBV28 to TRBJ2-7; the match to TRBD1 covers 7 bases. Germline V gene data show CDR1 as MDHEN and CDR2 as SYDVKM. V dropped 1 base and J dropped 3; count of bases not matched to a gene: 3. The CDR3 has 14 amino acids. The CDR3 sequence is CASSLYRGDYEQYF. The CDR3 bases are TGTGCCAGCAGTTTATACAGGGGTGACTACGAGCAGTACTTC.

This clonotype has just a few counts. The V gene is TRBV19, the J gene TRBJ1-5; D unclear. There are 13 residues in the CDR3. V lost 6 bases to trimming and J lost 5 bases, with 11 bases between them. The germline V gene has CDR1 LNHDA and CDR2 SQIVND (reference sequence). The CDR3 spells CASSRNGDQPQHF. DNA of the CDR3: TGTGCCAGTAGCCGAAACGGAGATCAGCCCCAGCATTTT.

The table lists this clonotype with a few counts. The chain employs TRBV28 and TRBJ1-5, with D maybe TRBD1 (5 bases). CDR1 is MDHEN, CDR2 SYDVKM, per germline. Trimming cost V 6 bases and J 3 bases, with 24 bases left between them. There are 18 residues in the CDR3. The CDR3 is CASSSSGRFGGNNQPQHF. The CDR3 DNA sequence: TGTGCCAGCAGCTCCTCGGGACGGTTTGGGGGAAACAATCAGCCCCAGCATTTT.

This clonotype was picked up many times. The chain couples TRBV7-8 to TRBJ2-1, with TRBD2 identical over 11 bases. The germline V gene has CDR1 SGHVS and CDR2 FQNEAQ. Trimming at V came to 5 bases and at J to 4 bases, leaving 10 bases not matched to a gene. There are 17 residues in the CDR3. The CDR3 here is CASSHHLTSGGYNEQFF. Written as DNA, the CDR3 is TGTGCCAGCAGCCACCACCTTACTAGCGGGGGTTACAATGAGCAGTTCTTC.

Turning to this clonotype: A read error may be the cause here, since a much bigger clone is one base away. The gene calls are TRBV10-3 and TRBJ1-5; tentative D call: TRBD1 (5 bases). The CDR3 sequence is 14 residues long. Germline CDR1 and CDR2: ENHRY and SYGVKD. The CDR3 DNA reads as TGTCCCACCGAACAGGCTTATAGCAATCAGCCCCAGCATTTT. It encodes CPTEQAYSNQPQHF.

Ten or more counts support this clonotype. J is TRBJ2-3 and V is TRBV7-9, with TRBD2 matching 9 bases. Looked up from germline, CDR1 is SEHNR and CDR2 is FQNEAQ (reference sequence). Losses at the gene ends were 6 bases for V and 5 bases for J; bases not matched to a gene: 12. The CDR3 sequence is 16 residues long. DNA for the CDR3: TGTGCCAGCAGTTCCCCAGCGGGGGGCGGCAAAGATACGCAGTATTTT. Translated: CASSSPAGGGKDTQYF.

The chain links TRBV5-4 to TRBJ2-1, with D perhaps given as TRBD1 or TRBD2 (5 bases each). The CDR3 length is 14 residues. The germline gives CDR1 SGHNT, CDR2 YYREEE (reference sequence). Trimming cost V 3 bases and J 6 bases, with 13 bases left between them. The CDR3 DNA is TGTGCCAGCAGCTCACCGGGACCTATCAATGAGCAGTTCTTC. It is translated as CASSSPGPINEQFF.

This clonotype turned up a few times. V usage is TRBV28 and J usage is TRBJ2-1, with 7 bases aligning to TRBD1. Trimming removed 4 bases from V and 3 bases from J; junction bases left unmatched: 6. This CDR3 spans 15 amino acids. Germline values: CDR1 MDHEN, CDR2 SYDVKM. The CDR3 bases are TGTGCCAGCAGTTCCGGGACAGAATTCTACAATGAGCAGTTCTTC. Translated, it gives CASSSGTEFYNEQFF.

This clonotype was seen at least ten times. CDR3 sequence reads: CASSYAPYSNQPQHF. The DNA for the CDR3 is TGTGCCAGCAGTTACGCACCATATAGCAATCAGCCCCAGCATTTT. The J gene is TRBJ1-5, the V gene TRBV6-2 or TRBV6-3, with no clear D. This CDR3 contains 15 residues. In germline, CDR1 is MNHEY, CDR2 SVGEGT. Between the trimmed V and J ends, which lost 2 bases and 0 bases, there was a span of 8 bases.

The chain joins TRBV28 to TRBJ2-7; 7 nucleotides agree with TRBD1. Trimming at V came to 1 base and at J to 5 bases, leaving 5 bases not matched to a gene. This CDR3 spans 14 amino acids. Germline-derived CDR1 and CDR2 are MDHEN and SYDVKM. CDR3 sequence: CASSLSGQRHEQYF. The CDR3 DNA follows: TGTGCCAGCAGTTTATCGGGACAGCGCCACGAGCAGTACTTC.

This clonotype was observed a few times. V and J are TRBV3-2 and TRBJ2-5. TRBV3-2 has pseudogene status. CDR3 length: 13 residues. CDR3 region: CASSQDSQETQYF. DNA of the CDR3: TGTGCCAGCAGCCAAGACAGCCAAGAGACCCAGTACTTC.

This clonotype came up many times. V usage is TRBV2 and J usage is TRBJ1-4; D possibly corresponds to TRBD1 (5 bases). V was shortened by 4 bases and J by 3 bases, with 12 bases between the two germline ends. CDR3 length equals 15 residues. The V gene's germline CDR1 is SNHLY and CDR2 FYNNEI. CDR3 sequence: CASSAQGGPNEKLFF. Here the CDR3 DNA reads TGTGCCAGCAGTGCCCAGGGTGGCCCTAATGAAAAACTGTTTTTT.

This clonotype appeared a few times. The chain uses TRBV2 and TRBJ2-5; no definite D call. Trimming stripped 5 bases from V and 1 base from J, with 8 bases between. Looked up from germline, CDR1 is SNHLY and CDR2 is FYNNEI. This CDR3 spans 13 amino acids. CDR3 DNA sequence: TGTGCCAGCAGTCGGGCGTTCCAAGAGACCCAGTACTTC. Translation gives CASSRAFQETQYF.

Many counts were recorded for this clonotype. This chain connects TRBV19 to TRBJ2-2; D unresolved. V lost 5 bases to trimming and J lost 7 bases, with 14 bases between them. The germline CDR1 and CDR2 sequences are LNHDA and SQIVND (reference sequence). The CDR3 has 14 residues. This CDR3 is CASSPVLSNGELFF. Written as DNA, the CDR3 is TGTGCCAGTAGTCCGGTCCTCTCGAACGGGGAGCTGTTTTTT.

This clonotype was counted many times. The chain combines TRBV2 with TRBJ2-1; 8 bases fit TRBD1. After removal of 10 bases from V and 9 bases from J, the junction contained 11 bases not matched to a gene. Germline V gene sequence: CDR1 SNHLY, CDR2 FYNNEI. This CDR3 is 13 amino acids long. The CDR3 spells CATRAGGYSEQFF. In DNA, the CDR3 is TGTGCCACCAGGGCAGGGGGCTATAGTGAGCAGTTCTTC.

This clonotype was observed at least ten times. V and J are TRBV18 and TRBJ2-5; 10 nucleotides match TRBD1. Germline CDR1 reads KGHSH; CDR2 reads LQKENI. The J segment lost 3 bases and the V segment lost 2 bases, leaving 0 bases of the junction unmatched. This CDR3 comprises 14 residues. In DNA form, the CDR3 reads TGTGCCAGCTCACCAGGGACAGGGGAAGAGACCCAGTACTTC. As protein: CASSPGTGEETQYF.

This clonotype was observed at least ten times. This chain connects TRBV10-2 to TRBJ2-6; no clear D gene. This CDR3 is 16 amino acids long. Germline V lookup: CDR1 WSHSY, CDR2 SAAADI. Trimming removed 1 base at V and 0 bases at J, with 7 bases between. The CDR3 DNA sequence: TGCGCCAGCAGTGAGTATGCCGGCTCTGGGGCCAACGTCCTGACTTTC. It is translated as CASSEYAGSGANVLTF.

There are many counts of this clonotype. The genes are TRBV4-1 and TRBJ2-2; the D is unclear. Germline CDR1 and CDR2: MGHRA and YSYEKL. Trimming stripped 2 bases from V and 0 bases from J, with 7 bases between. The CDR3 extends over 15 amino acids. CDR3 sequence: CASSQPVTNTGELFF. Here the CDR3 DNA reads TGCGCCAGCAGCCAACCTGTAACGAACACCGGGGAGCTGTTTTTT.

The rearrangement links TRBV12-3 or TRBV12-4 to TRBJ1-5, with 8 bases identical to TRBD1. The length of the CDR3 is 15 residues. J gave up 1 base and V 5 bases, and 4 bases lay outside the gene matches. This chain's CDR3 is CASSPQGASNQPQHF. In DNA, the CDR3 is TGTGCCAGCAGTCCCCAGGGGGCCAGCAATCAGCCCCAGCATTTT.

The chain carries TRBV7-9 and TRBJ1-1; perhaps TRBD1 as D (6 bases). The CDR3 covers 14 residues. Trimming removed 5 bases from V and 1 base from J, with 11 bases in between. Germline V CDR1 and CDR2: SEHNR, FQNEAQ (reference sequence). The CDR3: CASSITGRNTEAFF. In DNA form, the CDR3 reads TGTGCCAGCAGCATTACAGGGCGGAACACTGAAGCTTTCTTT.

This clonotype has at least ten counts. The chain is built from TRBV10-3 and TRBJ1-5; the D gene is possibly TRBD1 (6 bases). This CDR3 has 14 amino acids. The germline V gene encodes CDR1 ENHRY and CDR2 SYGVKD. The V end was cut by 11 bases, the J end by 1 base, with 15 bases between. CDR3 sequence reads: CAGGGQGSNQPQHF. The DNA for the CDR3 is TGTGCCGGAGGGGGGCAGGGGAGCAATCAGCCCCAGCATTTT.

This clonotype was recorded at least ten times. The chain employs TRBV6-2 or TRBV6-3 and TRBJ1-1; 7 bases map to TRBD1. The junction had 4 bases not matched to a gene; V was cut back by 5 bases and J by 4 bases. This CDR3 is built from 13 residues. Per the germline V gene, CDR1 is MNHEY and CDR2 is SVGEGT. The CDR3: CASSTWTGTEAFF. For the CDR3, the DNA is TGTGCCAGCAGTACCTGGACAGGCACTGAAGCTTTCTTT.